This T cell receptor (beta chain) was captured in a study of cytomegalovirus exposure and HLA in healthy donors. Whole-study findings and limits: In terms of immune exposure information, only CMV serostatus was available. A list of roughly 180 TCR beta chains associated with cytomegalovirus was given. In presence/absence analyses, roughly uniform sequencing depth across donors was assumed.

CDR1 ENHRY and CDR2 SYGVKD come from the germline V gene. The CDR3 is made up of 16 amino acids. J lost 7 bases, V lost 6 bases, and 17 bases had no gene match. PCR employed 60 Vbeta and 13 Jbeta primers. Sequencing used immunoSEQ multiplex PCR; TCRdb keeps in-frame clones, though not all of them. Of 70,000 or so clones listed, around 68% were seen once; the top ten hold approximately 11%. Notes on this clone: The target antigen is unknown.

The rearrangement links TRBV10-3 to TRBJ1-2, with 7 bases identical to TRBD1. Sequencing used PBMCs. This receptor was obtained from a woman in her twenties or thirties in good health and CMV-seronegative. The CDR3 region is CAISYLGQADVGGYTF. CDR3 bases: TGTGCCATCAGCTACCTCGGACAGGCGGACGTGGGTGGCTACACCTTC.